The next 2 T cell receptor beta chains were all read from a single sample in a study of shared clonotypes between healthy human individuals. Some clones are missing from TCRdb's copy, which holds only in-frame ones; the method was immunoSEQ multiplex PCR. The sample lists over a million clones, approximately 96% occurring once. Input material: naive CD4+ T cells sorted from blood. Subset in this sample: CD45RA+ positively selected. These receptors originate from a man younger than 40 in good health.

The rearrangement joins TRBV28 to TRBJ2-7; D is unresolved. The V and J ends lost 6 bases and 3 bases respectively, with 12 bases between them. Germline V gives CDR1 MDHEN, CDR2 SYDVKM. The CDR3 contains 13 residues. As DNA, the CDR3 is TGTGCCAGCAGCGAAACGAACCGCTACGAGCAGTACTTC. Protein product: CASSETNRYEQYF.

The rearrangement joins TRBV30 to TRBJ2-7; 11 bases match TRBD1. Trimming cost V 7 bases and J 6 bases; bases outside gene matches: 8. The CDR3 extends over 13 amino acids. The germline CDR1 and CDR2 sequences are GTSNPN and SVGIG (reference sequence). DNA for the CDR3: TGTGCCTCGGACAGGGGGCCATTGGGCGAGCAGTACTTC. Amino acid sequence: CASDRGPLGEQYF.